A selection of T cell receptor beta chains follows, all from one sample in a study of cytomegalovirus exposure and HLA in healthy donors. Some clones are missing from TCRdb's copy, which holds only in-frame ones; the method was immunoSEQ multiplex PCR. The table shows 200,000 to 250,000 clones, with around nine tenths occurring only once. The sequenced material came from PBMCs. These TCRs come from a young woman in good health and CMV-seronegative. CDR3s include the opening cysteine and the closing phenylalanine or tryptophan. D genes are given only for firm matches.

j_call: TRBJ2-2
v_call: TRBV5-6
d_call: TRBD2
cdr3_aa: CASRRLAGVTGELFF

j_call: TRBJ1-1
v_call: TRBV10-3
d_call: TRBD1
cdr3_aa: CAISPGTGGTEAFF

j_call: TRBJ2-7
v_call: TRBV11-2
d_call: NA
cdr3_aa: CASSLWSTGLVEQYF

j_call: TRBJ2-3
v_call: TRBV10-2
d_call: NA
cdr3_aa: CASSEKRVGTDTQYF

j_call: TRBJ1-5
v_call: TRBV28
d_call: TRBD1
cdr3_aa: CASSPGQMENQPQHF

j_call: TRBJ2-5
v_call: TRBV11-2
d_call: NA
cdr3_aa: CASSQRTVRETQYF

j_call: TRBJ2-2
v_call: TRBV18
d_call: TRBD2
cdr3_aa: CASLGLVWTGELFF

j_call: TRBJ1-1
v_call: TRBV6-5
d_call: NA
cdr3_aa: CASIVQGGTEAFF

j_call: TRBJ2-2
v_call: TRBV27
d_call: TRBD2
cdr3_aa: CASKRELTGELFF

j_call: TRBJ1-2
v_call: TRBV19
d_call: TRBD1
cdr3_aa: CASSGTGGNMGYTF

j_call: TRBJ2-7
v_call: TRBV7-9
d_call: NA
cdr3_aa: CASSSQGQFNEQYF

j_call: TRBJ1-1
v_call: TRBV27
d_call: TRBD1
cdr3_aa: CASSSTGVPEAFF

j_call: TRBJ1-2
v_call: TRBV6-5
d_call: TRBD1
cdr3_aa: CASSSTGQGHYGYTF

j_call: TRBJ2-1
v_call: TRBV4-1
d_call: TRBD2
cdr3_aa: CASSQLPGTSGNNEQFF

j_call: TRBJ2-2
v_call: TRBV7-2
d_call: NA
cdr3_aa: CASRQDSLAGELFF

j_call: TRBJ1-3
v_call: TRBV2
d_call: TRBD1
cdr3_aa: CASGTDSGNTIYF

j_call: TRBJ1-2
v_call: TRBV6-1
d_call: NA
cdr3_aa: CASSEAPDSFNYGYTF

j_call: TRBJ1-3
v_call: TRBV2
d_call: NA
cdr3_aa: CASRELDQGSGNTIYF

j_call: TRBJ1-1
v_call: TRBV6-1
d_call: NA
cdr3_aa: CASIQLQNTEAFF

j_call: TRBJ2-1
v_call: TRBV5-1
d_call: NA
cdr3_aa: CASSLAQGNEQFF

j_call: TRBJ2-3
v_call: TRBV7-3
d_call: TRBD2
cdr3_aa: CASSQGLAGLSTDTQYF

j_call: TRBJ1-2
v_call: TRBV14
d_call: NA
cdr3_aa: CASSQAPIGDGYTF

j_call: TRBJ2-3
v_call: TRBV4-1
d_call: NA
cdr3_aa: CASSGSGETDTQYF

j_call: TRBJ2-3
v_call: TRBV11-2
d_call: TRBD2
cdr3_aa: CASRPASGVTDTQYF

j_call: TRBJ2-3
v_call: TRBV2
d_call: TRBD2
cdr3_aa: CASRPRGGRVDTQYF

j_call: TRBJ2-7
v_call: TRBV5-6
d_call: NA
cdr3_aa: CASSSVGGVWYEQYF